A selection of T cell receptor beta chains follows, all from one sample in a study of post-analysis software for immune sequencing data. TCRdb independently ran MiXCR on the PCR reads; one entry per CDR3 protein. The sample holds under 200,000 distinct CDR3 sequences; 25% to 30% are singletons and the top ten take 3% to 3.5%. Sequenced sample: blood. The receptor source for this set is a girl under 18 with multiple sclerosis. Each CDR3 is given with its conserved first and last residue. D genes are given only for firm matches. Size values are once, few and many counts, or a class for expanded clones, and some rows have none.

J,size,V,D,CDR3,DNA
TRBJ2-2,few,TRBV7-2,NA,CASSLDGRNTGELFF,TGTGCCAGCAGCTTAGACGGGAGAAACACCGGGGAGCTGTTTTTT
TRBJ1-1,NA,TRBV5-1,TRBD1,CASSLARGPRGTEAFF,TGCGCCAGCAGCTTGGCCAGGGGGCCCCGGGGCACTGAAGCTTTCTTT
TRBJ2-5,many,TRBV4-1,NA,CASSQEGRYQETQYF,TGCGCCAGCAGCCAAGAGGGCAGGTACCAAGAGACCCAGTACTTC
TRBJ1-4,NA,TRBV5-5,NA,CASSFIRDEKLFF,TGTGCCAGCAGCTTTATCCGAGATGAAAAACTGTTTTTT
TRBJ2-3,once,TRBV5-6,NA,CASSPAAADTQYF,TGTGCCAGCAGCCCGGCGGCGGCGGACACGCAGTATTTT
TRBJ1-1,NA,TRBV5-1,NA,CASSLGQVNTEAFF,TGCGCCAGCAGCTTGGGACAGGTGAACACTGAAGCTTTCTTT
TRBJ2-1,many,TRBV29-1,NA,CSVQVPTPGAGVVNEQFF,TGCAGCGTTCAGGTCCCGACGCCGGGGGCGGGAGTTGTCAATGAGCAGTTCTTC
TRBJ2-1,few,TRBV7-9,TRBD1,CASNLQGGRNEQFF,TGTGCCAGCAACTTACAGGGGGGACGCAATGAGCAGTTCTTC
TRBJ2-5,NA,TRBV21-1,NA,CASSRTKTGVWETQYF,TGTGCCAGCAGCCGAACCAAGACAGGGGTTTGGGAGACCCAGTACTTC
TRBJ1-2,many,TRBV29-1,NA,CSVYQNYYGYTF,TGCAGCGTTTATCAGAATTACTATGGCTACACCTTC
TRBJ2-5,many,TRBV7-8,TRBD2,CASSPGGEEDEYF,TGTGCCAGCAGCCCGGGGGGGGAGGAGGACGAGTACTTC
TRBJ2-7,many,TRBV20-1,NA,CSAPTTTSDYEQYF,TGCAGTGCTCCAACCACTACCTCCGACTACGAGCAGTACTTC
TRBJ1-6,few,TRBV6-6,NA,CASIQTGTFNSPLHF,TGTGCCAGCATTCAGACCGGGACCTTCAATTCACCCCTCCACTTT
TRBJ2-3,few,TRBV18,TRBD2,CASSPTAGEADTQYF,TGTGCCAGCTCACCAACGGCGGGAGAAGCAGATACGCAGTATTTT
TRBJ2-6,few,TRBV12-3/TRBV12-4,NA,CATTPGRGGANVLTF,TGTGCCACGACCCCGGGGCGCGGTGGGGCCAACGTCCTGACTTTC
TRBJ2-1,many,TRBV4-2,TRBD1,CASSRDRGIPNEQFF,TGTGCCAGCAGCCGGGACAGGGGCATTCCCAATGAGCAGTTCTTC
TRBJ2-3,many,TRBV20-1,NA,CSASFLSTDTQYF,TGCAGTGCTAGCTTCCTGAGCACAGATACGCAGTATTTT
TRBJ1-1,NA,TRBV6-2/TRBV6-3,NA,CASSYSDMGEAFF,TGTGCCAGCAGTTACTCCGACATGGGTGAAGCTTTCTTT
TRBJ2-5,many,TRBV3-1,NA,CASSHPRTVGETQYF,TGTGCCAGCAGCCACCCCCGGACCGTGGGGGAGACCCAGTACTTC
TRBJ2-3,many,TRBV28,NA,CASSYAGYVDTQYF,TGTGCCAGCAGTTACGCCGGATACGTGGATACGCAGTATTTT
TRBJ1-5,once,TRBV12-3/TRBV12-4,TRBD1,CASSSQGAQPYSNHPQHF,TGTGCCAGCAGTTCTCAGGGGGCCCAACCCTATAGCAATCACCCCCAGCATTTT
TRBJ2-7,many,TRBV7-9,NA,CASERTRIEQYF,TGTGCCAGCGAACGGACGCGTATCGAGCAGTACTTC
TRBJ1-5,many,TRBV29-1,NA,CSVAGLGQPQHF,TGCAGCGTTGCGGGTTTGGGTCAGCCCCAGCATTTT
TRBJ2-2,NA,TRBV7-2,TRBD2,CASSLGLAANTGELFF,TGTGCCAGCAGCTTAGGGCTAGCGGCGAACACCGGGGAGCTGTTTTTT
TRBJ1-2,NA,TRBV20-1,NA,CSARTPGGYGYTF,TGCAGTGCCCGAACCCCGGGCGGCTATGGCTACACCTTC
TRBJ2-3,few,TRBV5-1,TRBD2,CASSSRTSGDTDTQYF,TGCGCCAGCAGCTCCCGTACTAGCGGGGACACAGATACGCAGTATTTT
TRBJ1-1,few,TRBV5-1,TRBD1,CASSLGTGGNTEAFF,TGCGCCAGCAGCTTGGGAACAGGGGGGAACACTGAAGCTTTCTTT
TRBJ1-4,few,TRBV5-1,NA,CASSRDGEKLFF,TGCGCCAGCAGCCGGGACGGAGAAAAACTGTTTTTT
TRBJ2-3,many,TRBV29-1,NA,CSVRGSPDTQYF,TGCAGCGTTCGAGGGTCCCCAGATACGCAGTATTTT
TRBJ2-3,few,TRBV5-6,NA,CASSLGGRGYF,TGTGCCAGCAGCTTGGGTGGCAGGGGGTATTTT
TRBJ2-3,few,TRBV29-1,TRBD1,CSAWGQEATDTQYF,TGCAGCGCTTGGGGACAGGAGGCCACAGATACGCAGTATTTT
TRBJ1-1,NA,TRBV5-1,TRBD1,CASSWTGGETEAFF,TGCGCCAGCAGCTGGACAGGGGGTGAGACTGAAGCTTTCTTT
TRBJ2-3,few,TRBV5-1,TRBD2,CASSIGRAGETDTQYF,TGCGCCAGCAGCATCGGACGAGCGGGAGAAACAGATACGCAGTATTTT
TRBJ2-7,NA,TRBV6-2/TRBV6-3,TRBD1,CASRALPGQGRHEQYF,TGTGCCAGCAGAGCCCTGCCGGGACAGGGGAGGCACGAGCAGTACTTC
TRBJ1-5,NA,TRBV7-2,TRBD1,CASSGQGNQPQHF,TGTGCCAGCAGCGGACAGGGCAATCAGCCCCAGCATTTT
TRBJ1-4,few,TRBV14,NA,CASSQVRMELFF,TGTGCCAGCAGCCAAGTCCGGATGGAACTGTTTTTT
TRBJ2-7,many,TRBV18,NA,CASSPQGRTLSYEQYF,TGTGCCAGCTCACCACAGGGCCGCACACTCTCCTACGAGCAGTACTTC